This TCR beta chain appears in the sequencing data of a study of blood T cell repertoires in COVID-19. Methods used by the authors: Reference gene primer amplification in the assay estimated nucleated cell counts. Repertoires were generated with immunoSEQ multiplex PCR, while TCRdb's copy carries only in-frame clones and drops some. Clone size and the V and J calls come from that table; the DNA yielded D and trimming. The sample includes 160,000 or so clones, 75% to 80% of them seen just once. Germline V gene sequence: CDR1 MGHRA, CDR2 YSYEKL. V lost 0 bases, J lost 7 bases, and 10 bases lay in between. The CDR3 is 14 amino acids.

This clonotype originated in a woman older than 75 with acute or convalescent COVID-19. The material sequenced was peripheral blood. The chain combines TRBV4-1 with TRBJ1-3; D is uncertain. This CDR3 is CASSQDPSLNTIYF. The CDR3, as DNA: TGCGCCAGCAGCCAAGATCCCTCTCTGAACACCATATATTTT.